These T cell receptor beta chains were read from a single sample in a study of Ad26.COV2.S vaccination and SARS-CoV-2 variants. TCRdb's copy holds only in-frame clones and misses some; the assay was immunoSEQ multiplex PCR. Of approximately 350,000 clones listed, 83% are singletons. The material sequenced was peripheral blood, taken in a trial of Ad26.COV2.S vaccine versus placebo. The source is a person aged 18-65 years who received the Ad26.COV2.S COVID-19 vaccine or a placebo. Both conserved end residues are part of each CDR3. The order of the fields is CDR3 protein, CDR3 DNA, J gene, clone size, V gene, D gene. The D gene is left open where the match is weak. Clone size is shown for a subset of rows, as once, few, many or a class of expanded clone.

cdr3_aa: CASSLQGSYGYTF; cdr3_nt: TGTGCCAGCAGCTTGCAGGGTAGCTATGGCTACACCTTC; j_call: TRBJ1-2; clone_size: -; v_call: TRBV5-6; d_call: -
cdr3_aa: CASSYSRDRGGNEQYF; cdr3_nt: TGTGCCAGCAGCTATAGCCGGGACAGGGGAGGGAACGAGCAGTACTTC; j_call: TRBJ2-7; clone_size: -; v_call: TRBV7-6; d_call: TRBD1
cdr3_aa: CAARGTGMNEQYF; cdr3_nt: TGTGCCGCACGGGGGACAGGGATGAACGAGCAGTACTTC; j_call: TRBJ2-7; clone_size: once; v_call: TRBV10-3; d_call: TRBD1
cdr3_aa: CASSPAILAKNIQYF; cdr3_nt: TGTGCCAGCTCTCCGGCTATTCTAGCCAAAAACATTCAGTACTTC; j_call: TRBJ2-4; clone_size: -; v_call: TRBV18; d_call: -
cdr3_aa: CASSYPPDNEQFF; cdr3_nt: TGTGCCAGCAGTTACCCCCCGGACAATGAGCAGTTCTTC; j_call: TRBJ2-1; clone_size: once; v_call: TRBV6-6; d_call: -
cdr3_aa: CASSPEGGAYGYTF; cdr3_nt: TGTGCCAGCAGCCCCGAGGGGGGGGCTTATGGCTACACCTTC; j_call: TRBJ1-2; clone_size: -; v_call: TRBV5-6; d_call: -
cdr3_aa: CASRPRLAENTGELFF; cdr3_nt: TGCGCCAGCAGACCAAGACTAGCGGAGAACACCGGGGAGCTGTTTTTT; j_call: TRBJ2-2; clone_size: -; v_call: TRBV4-3; d_call: TRBD2
cdr3_aa: CASSYRLRTLNNEQFF; cdr3_nt: TGTGCCAGCAGCTACCGCCTAAGGACTCTTAACAATGAGCAGTTCTTC; j_call: TRBJ2-1; clone_size: -; v_call: TRBV11-2; d_call: -
cdr3_aa: CASSLKGIGDRGEELFF; cdr3_nt: TGTGCCAGCAGCCTAAAAGGGATTGGGGACCGCGGTGAAGAACTGTTTTTT; j_call: TRBJ1-4; clone_size: few; v_call: TRBV9; d_call: -
cdr3_aa: CASSLVSWDITEAFF; cdr3_nt: TGTGCCAGCAGCTTGGTATCATGGGACATCACTGAAGCTTTCTTT; j_call: TRBJ1-1; clone_size: -; v_call: TRBV5-8; d_call: -
cdr3_aa: CASSYSERNYGYTF; cdr3_nt: TGCGCCAGCAGCTACAGTGAACGGAACTATGGCTACACCTTC; j_call: TRBJ1-2; clone_size: -; v_call: TRBV4-3; d_call: -
cdr3_aa: CASSRAGTNTEAFF; cdr3_nt: TGTGCCAGCAGCCGCGCTGGGACGAACACTGAAGCTTTCTTT; j_call: TRBJ1-1; clone_size: once; v_call: TRBV11-3; d_call: -
cdr3_aa: CASSPPPNQPQHF; cdr3_nt: TGTGCCAGCAGTCCCCCCCCCAATCAGCCCCAGCATTTT; j_call: TRBJ1-5; clone_size: -; v_call: TRBV6-5; d_call: -
cdr3_aa: CAGTLGAGQPQHF; cdr3_nt: TGTGCCGGGACCCTAGGGGCAGGTCAGCCCCAGCATTTT; j_call: TRBJ1-5; clone_size: once; v_call: TRBV30; d_call: -
cdr3_aa: CASSPDSGTSSGYTF; cdr3_nt: TGTGCCAGCAGCCCCGACTCCGGGACATCTTCGGGCTACACCTTC; j_call: TRBJ1-2; clone_size: -; v_call: TRBV27; d_call: -
cdr3_aa: CAWTKAGGPNNEQFF; cdr3_nt: TGTGCCTGGACCAAAGCGGGAGGGCCAAACAATGAGCAGTTCTTC; j_call: TRBJ2-1; clone_size: -; v_call: TRBV30; d_call: TRBD2
cdr3_aa: CASSFLSSGEQETQYF; cdr3_nt: TGTGCCAGCAGCTTCCTATCGTCGGGGGAGCAAGAGACCCAGTACTTC; j_call: TRBJ2-5; clone_size: -; v_call: TRBV13; d_call: -
cdr3_aa: CASSREPANGYTF; cdr3_nt: TGTGCCAGCAGTAGGGAGCCGGCGAATGGCTACACCTTC; j_call: TRBJ1-2; clone_size: -; v_call: TRBV2; d_call: -
cdr3_aa: CACTPGHGAYEQYF; cdr3_nt: TGTGCCTGCACGCCGGGACACGGGGCCTACGAGCAGTACTTC; j_call: TRBJ2-7; clone_size: -; v_call: TRBV3-1/TRBV3-2; d_call: -
cdr3_aa: CASSGKAGVFSNQPQHF; cdr3_nt: TGTGCCAGCAGTGGAAAGGCAGGGGTCTTTAGCAATCAGCCCCAGCATTTT; j_call: TRBJ1-5; clone_size: -; v_call: TRBV6-1; d_call: -
cdr3_aa: CASRLTGAAQPQHF; cdr3_nt: TGTGCCAGCAGACTAACAGGGGCGGCTCAGCCCCAGCATTTT; j_call: TRBJ1-5; clone_size: -; v_call: TRBV9; d_call: TRBD1
cdr3_aa: CAWSAGLVEKLFF; cdr3_nt: TGTGCCTGGAGTGCGGGACTAGTTGAAAAACTGTTTTTT; j_call: TRBJ1-4; clone_size: -; v_call: TRBV30; d_call: -
cdr3_aa: CASSHAGQALRAFF; cdr3_nt: TGTGCCAGCAGCCACGCGGGACAGGCCTTACGAGCTTTCTTT; j_call: TRBJ1-1; clone_size: few; v_call: TRBV21-1; d_call: -
cdr3_aa: CASIRALSGNTIYF; cdr3_nt: TGTGCCAGCATACGGGCCCTCTCTGGAAACACCATATATTTT; j_call: TRBJ1-3; clone_size: -; v_call: TRBV6-5; d_call: -
cdr3_aa: CSVGRDEKLFF; cdr3_nt: TGCAGCGTTGGCAGGGATGAAAAACTGTTTTTT; j_call: TRBJ1-4; clone_size: -; v_call: TRBV29-1; d_call: -
cdr3_aa: CASSSGTNEQYF; cdr3_nt: TGCGCCAGCAGCTCCGGGACTAACGAGCAGTACTTC; j_call: TRBJ2-7; clone_size: -; v_call: TRBV5-1; d_call: TRBD2
cdr3_aa: CASSLPHGGAFF; cdr3_nt: TGTGCCAGCAGTTTACCCCACGGTGGGGCTTTCTTT; j_call: TRBJ1-1; clone_size: -; v_call: TRBV12-3/TRBV12-4; d_call: -
cdr3_aa: CATSRGLAGVGGIHEQFF; cdr3_nt: TGTGCCACCAGCAGAGGACTAGCGGGAGTAGGCGGAATACATGAGCAGTTCTTC; j_call: TRBJ2-1; clone_size: -; v_call: TRBV15; d_call: TRBD2
cdr3_aa: CASSELQGGHNEQFF; cdr3_nt: TGTGCCAGCAGTGAACTACAGGGGGGTCACAATGAGCAGTTCTTC; j_call: TRBJ2-1; clone_size: -; v_call: TRBV25-1; d_call: TRBD1
cdr3_aa: CASSLEAAYNEQFF; cdr3_nt: TGCGCCAGCAGCTTGGAGGCAGCCTACAATGAGCAGTTCTTC; j_call: TRBJ2-1; clone_size: few; v_call: TRBV5-1; d_call: -
cdr3_aa: CASSVVAGTPNTGELFF; cdr3_nt: TGTGCCAGCAGCGTAGTGGCCGGGACTCCTAACACCGGGGAGCTGTTTTTT; j_call: TRBJ2-2; clone_size: -; v_call: TRBV9; d_call: -
cdr3_aa: CAWSRHMNTEAFF; cdr3_nt: TGTGCCTGGAGTAGACACATGAACACTGAAGCTTTCTTT; j_call: TRBJ1-1; clone_size: -; v_call: TRBV30; d_call: -
cdr3_aa: CASSPLQDRLLKHYEQYF; cdr3_nt: TGTGCCAGCAGCCCACTCCAGGACAGGCTCCTAAAACACTACGAGCAGTACTTC; j_call: TRBJ2-7; clone_size: once; v_call: TRBV11-2; d_call: TRBD1
cdr3_aa: CASRTGQKGYTF; cdr3_nt: TGTGCCAGCAGGACAGGGCAAAAAGGCTACACCTTC; j_call: TRBJ1-2; clone_size: -; v_call: TRBV6-5; d_call: TRBD1
cdr3_aa: CASSPRGHSTDTQYF; cdr3_nt: TGTGCCAGTAGCCCCAGGGGGCATAGCACAGATACGCAGTATTTT; j_call: TRBJ2-3; clone_size: -; v_call: TRBV19; d_call: TRBD1
cdr3_aa: CVIRDINYGYTF; cdr3_nt: TGTGTCATCAGGGACATTAACTATGGCTACACCTTC; j_call: TRBJ1-2; clone_size: -; v_call: TRBV28; d_call: -
cdr3_aa: CASSFIGIMNTEAFF; cdr3_nt: TGCGCCAGCAGCTTTATAGGGATTATGAACACTGAAGCTTTCTTT; j_call: TRBJ1-1; clone_size: -; v_call: TRBV5-1; d_call: -
cdr3_aa: CSGSGVAEAFF; cdr3_nt: TGCAGCGGGTCCGGAGTGGCTGAAGCTTTCTTT; j_call: TRBJ1-1; clone_size: many; v_call: TRBV29-1; d_call: -